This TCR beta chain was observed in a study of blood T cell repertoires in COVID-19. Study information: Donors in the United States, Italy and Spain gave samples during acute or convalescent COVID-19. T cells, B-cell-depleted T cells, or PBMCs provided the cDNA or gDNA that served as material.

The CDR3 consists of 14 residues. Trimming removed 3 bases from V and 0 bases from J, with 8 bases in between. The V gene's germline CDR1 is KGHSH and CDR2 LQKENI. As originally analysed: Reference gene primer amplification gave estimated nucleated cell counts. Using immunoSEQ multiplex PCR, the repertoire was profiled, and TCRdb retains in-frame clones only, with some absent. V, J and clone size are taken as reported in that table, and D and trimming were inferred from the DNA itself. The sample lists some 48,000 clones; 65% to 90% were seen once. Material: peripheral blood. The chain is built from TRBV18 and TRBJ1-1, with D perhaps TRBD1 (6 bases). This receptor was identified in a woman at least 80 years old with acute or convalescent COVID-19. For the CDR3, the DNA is TGTGCCAGCTCACCCAGACAGGTGAACACTGAAGCTTTCTTT. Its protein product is CASSPRQVNTEAFF.